This T cell receptor (beta chain) was captured by sequencing in a study of cytomegalovirus exposure and HLA in healthy donors. Turning to the study itself: Findings of an earlier analysis included over 95 million unique TCR beta sequences from 190 million or so T cells. Overall study results and limits: Confirmation in vitro established that a few CMV-associated chains were specific for CMV antigens.

With respect to this clone: Its antigen is undetermined.

PCR used 60 Vbeta primers and 13 Jbeta primers. Repertoires were generated with immunoSEQ multiplex PCR, while TCRdb's copy carries only in-frame clones and drops some. The sample records roughly 140,000 clones, around four fifths being singletons. CDR1 KGHSH and CDR2 LQKENI come from the germline V gene. Trimming left V 3 bases short and J 5 bases short, with 10 bases between. The CDR3 runs to 13 residues. The V and J genes are TRBV18 and TRBJ2-5, with no clear D. Input material: PBMCs. The clonotype comes from a woman aged 55-69 years in good health and CMV-seropositive. The CDR3 nucleotides read TGTGCCAGCTCACCTGGCCTTCTGGAGACCCAGTACTTC. Encoded protein: CASSPGLLETQYF.